This passage covers 16 T cell receptor beta chains from one sample sequenced in a study of regulatory T cells in long-lasting Graves disease. To make TCR beta libraries, researchers used iRepertoire HTBI primers and Arm-PCR of CDR3 regions. MiXCR, run by TCRdb on the multiplex PCR reads, gives a single entry per CDR3 protein. The sample contains approximately 540,000 distinct CDR3 sequences, 12% of which appear only once. Time point given: newly diagnosed GD, antithyroid drugs for less than 3 months. RNA from PBMCs was the source of the TCR library. The same sample was also used in a study of T cells in Graves' hyperthyroidism and ophthalmopathy.

The sequencing here drew on peripheral blood mononuclear cells (PBMCs), taken at new diagnosis, from a patient treated with antithyroid drugs. The source is a woman aged 30 to 39 with Graves disease.

The chain recombines TRBV6-1 with TRBJ1-2; D perhaps matches TRBD1 (5 bases). The germline CDR1 and CDR2 sequences are MNHNS and SASEGT. V gave up 6 bases and J gave up 8 bases, with 22 bases separating them. The CDR3 length is 15 residues. The chain's CDR3 is CASRPRQSGTLGYTF. As DNA, the CDR3 is TGTGCCAGCAGGCCCCGACAGTCCGGTACCTTGGGCTACACCTTC.

This clonotype has more than one count but fewer than ten. The V gene is TRBV27, the J gene TRBJ1-5, with a weak D call TRBD1 (5 bases). The CDR3 length is 14 residues. Germline-derived CDR1 and CDR2 are MNHEY and SMNVEV (reference sequence). Deletions cut 3 bases from V and 7 bases from J, with 13 bases between. CDR3 bases: TGTGCCAGCAGTTTTCGGGGAGGGGACCAGCCCCAGCATTTT. As protein: CASSFRGGDQPQHF.

This clonotype was observed many times. The V call is TRBV27, the J call TRBJ2-7; D possibly corresponds to TRBD2 (6 bases). Germline CDR1 MNHEY, CDR2 SMNVEV (reference sequence). The length of the CDR3 is 13 residues. Deletions cut 6 bases from V and 2 bases from J, with 11 bases between. The CDR3 reads CASSLSGAYEQYF. CDR3 nucleotides: TGTGCCAGCAGCTTGTCGGGGGCCTACGAGCAGTACTTC.

This clonotype was detected ten times or more. This chain uses TRBV3-1 with TRBJ1-2; no reliable D call. The CDR3 length is 13 residues. CDR1 and CDR2 (germline): LGHDT, YNNKEL (reference sequence). V was trimmed by 0 bases and J by 5 bases, leaving 7 bases between them. CDR3 amino acids: CASSQEPGYGYTF. CDR3 DNA: TGTGCCAGCAGCCAAGAACCTGGGTATGGCTACACCTTC.

The rearrangement uses TRBV20-1 and TRBJ1-1; a weak D match, TRBD1 (5 bases). The CDR3 extends over 13 amino acids. CDR1 DFQATT and CDR2 SNEGSKA come from the germline V gene (reference sequence). Trimming took 5 bases from V and 4 from J, leaving 14 bases between them. DNA for the CDR3: TGCAGTGCTCCCATATCAGGGCGCACTGAAGCTTTCTTT. This translates into CSAPISGRTEAFF.

This clonotype was found many times. This chain uses TRBV12-3 or TRBV12-4 with TRBJ2-7, with D uncertain. The CDR3 contains 14 residues. The ends were cut back, 5 bases at V and 2 bases at J, with 13 bases in the middle. The CDR3 spells CASSLPPPPYEQYF. The CDR3 DNA follows: TGTGCCAGCAGTCTACCCCCCCCTCCCTACGAGCAGTACTTC.

This clonotype showed up just a few times. This chain joins TRBV7-9 and TRBJ1-1, with D unresolved. The V and J ends lost 7 bases and 0 bases respectively, with 12 bases between them. The CDR3 runs to 14 residues. Germline lookup yields CDR1 SEHNR and CDR2 FQNEAQ (reference sequence). CDR3 sequence (DNA): TGTGCCAGCACCACCGGGCCGGTGAACACTGAAGCTTTCTTT. Encoded protein: CASTTGPVNTEAFF.

This clonotype was recorded many times. The CDR3 bases are TGTGCCAGCTCACCACCGGGGAATGAAAAACTGTTTTTT. Protein: CASSPPGNEKLFF. This sequence joins TRBV18 and TRBJ1-4; D ambiguous. V was shortened by 0 bases and J by 5 bases, with 4 bases between the two germline ends. This CDR3 is built from 13 residues. CDR1 is KGHSH and CDR2 is LQKENI in the germline V gene.

This clonotype was counted ten times or more. The chain combines TRBV28 with TRBJ2-1; D is undetermined. V was clipped by 3 bases and J by 0 bases, with 12 bases between them. The CDR3 totals 16 residues. CDR1 and CDR2 from the germline V gene are MDHEN and SYDVKM. CDR3 residues: CASSFHWANSYNEQFF. The DNA of the CDR3 is TGTGCCAGCAGTTTTCATTGGGCCAACTCCTACAATGAGCAGTTCTTC.

This clonotype was observed a few times. This chain connects TRBV20-1 to TRBJ1-2; D gene uncertain. This CDR3 is 13 amino acids long. Trimming stripped 0 bases from V and 8 bases from J, with 13 bases between. Germline loops: CDR1 DFQATT, CDR2 SNEGSKA (reference sequence). The CDR3 bases are TGCAGTGCTAGAGATCTGGGAGTCCGAGGCTACACCTTC. This translates into CSARDLGVRGYTF.

The sample holds many counts of this clonotype. CDR3 nucleotide sequence: TGTGCCAGCAGCCCCGGGACTAGCGGGGACTACAATGAGCAGTTCTTC. Translating gives CASSPGTSGDYNEQFF. J is TRBJ2-1 and V is TRBV28, with TRBD2 matching 13 bases. The trim removed 6 bases at V and 3 bases at J, leaving 5 bases unmatched. In germline, CDR1 is MDHEN, CDR2 SYDVKM. The CDR3 extends over 16 amino acids. Full variable domain (missing parts from reference TRBV28 and TRBJ2-1): DVKVTQSSRYLVKRTGEKVFLECVQDMDHENMFWYRQDPGLGLRLIYFSYDVKMKEKGDIPEGYSVSREKKERFSLILESASTNQTSMYLCASSPGTSGDYNEQFFGPGTRLTVL.

A few counts support this clonotype. The chain joins TRBV20-1 to TRBJ1-5, with D tentatively TRBD1 (6 bases). The germline gives CDR1 DFQATT, CDR2 SNEGSKA (reference sequence). This CDR3 comprises 16 residues. Trimming took off 0 bases at V and 0 bases at J, with 12 bases between the two ends. This chain's CDR3 is CSARDQGRNSNQPQHF. Written as DNA, the CDR3 is TGCAGTGCTAGAGATCAGGGGCGCAATAGCAATCAGCCCCAGCATTTT.

The chain combines TRBV9 with TRBJ2-5, with TRBD1 as a possible D gene (5 bases). This CDR3 is 15 amino acids long. Germline CDR1 SGDLS, CDR2 YYNGEE. The V and J ends lost 0 bases and 7 bases respectively, with 16 bases between them. CDR3 amino acids: CASSVEQEPLGTQYF. CDR3 nucleotides: TGTGCCAGCAGCGTAGAACAGGAGCCTCTGGGGACCCAGTACTTC.

The chain uses TRBV18 and TRBJ2-7; maybe TRBD1 (6 bases). Germline values: CDR1 KGHSH, CDR2 LQKENI. The ends were cut back, 6 bases at V and 1 base at J, with 16 bases in the middle. This CDR3 is 15 amino acids long. The CDR3 DNA reads as TGTGCCAGCTCTTCCTCAGGGGCCCCTTCCTACGAGCAGTACTTC. Protein product: CASSSSGAPSYEQYF.

This clonotype has ten or more counts. This chain connects TRBV7-3 to TRBJ2-3, with 14 bases that match TRBD2. Germline lookup yields CDR1 SGHTA and CDR2 FQGTGA. The V gene end was trimmed by 1 base and the J gene end by 2 bases; junction bases not matched to a gene: 8. This CDR3 contains 19 residues. This CDR3 is CASSLMVGTSGGYTDTQYF. In nucleotides, the CDR3 is TGTGCCAGCAGCTTAATGGTCGGGACTAGCGGGGGATACACAGATACGCAGTATTTT.

This clonotype was counted a few times. The CDR3 DNA sequence: TGCAGCGCACGGGACACCGGCACTAATGAAAAACTGTTTTTT. This codes for CSARDTGTNEKLFF. The chain uses TRBV29-1 and TRBJ1-4, with TRBD1 as a possible D gene (6 bases). Trimming shortened V by 7 bases and J by 2 bases, and 14 bases separated the two germline ends. Germline CDR1 and CDR2: SQVTM and ANQGSEA. The CDR3 spans 14 residues.